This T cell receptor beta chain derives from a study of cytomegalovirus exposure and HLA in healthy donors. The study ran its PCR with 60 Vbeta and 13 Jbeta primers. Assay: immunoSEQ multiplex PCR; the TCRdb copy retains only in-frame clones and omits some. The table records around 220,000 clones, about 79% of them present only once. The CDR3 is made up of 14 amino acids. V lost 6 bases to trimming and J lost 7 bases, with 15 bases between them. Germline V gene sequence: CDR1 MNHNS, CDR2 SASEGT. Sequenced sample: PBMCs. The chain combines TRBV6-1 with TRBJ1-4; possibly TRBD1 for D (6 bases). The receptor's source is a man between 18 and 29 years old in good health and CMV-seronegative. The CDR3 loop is CASSPRGGGEKLFF. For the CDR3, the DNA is TGTGCCAGCAGCCCACGGGGGGGCGGTGAAAAACTGTTTTTT.